Each of the 30 T cell receptor beta chains below was sequenced from the same sample in a study of T cell responses to AZD1222 COVID-19 vaccine. Measured with immunoSEQ multiplex PCR; TCRdb has only the in-frame clones, and not every one. Of 100,000 to 120,000 clones detected, over 90% appear once; the ten largest clones hold 2.9%. The sequenced sample was peripheral blood, obtained 28 days after the second AZD1222 dose. Receptors originate from an adult who received the AZD1222 COVID-19 vaccine.

The genes are TRBV7-9 and TRBJ2-1, with D perhaps assigned TRBD1 or TRBD2 (5 bases each). Trimming removed 2 bases at V and 10 bases at J, with 21 bases between. Germline V CDR1 and CDR2: SEHNR, FQNEAQ (reference sequence). This CDR3 has 16 amino acids. CDR3 loop: CASSLKASPNKGEQFF. The DNA of the CDR3 is TGTGCCAGCAGCTTAAAGGCTAGCCCAAATAAGGGGGAGCAGTTCTTC.

On this clone: One junction end does not reproduce the germline sequence, and a read error may be involved. The gene calls are TRBV7-8 and TRBJ2-7; 8 nucleotides line up with TRBD1. Germline-derived CDR1 and CDR2 are SGHVS and FQNEAQ. CDR3 length equals 14 residues. The CDR3 sequence is CASTLRTGSSEQYF. The DNA of the CDR3 is TGTGCCAGCACCCTACGGACAGGGTCCTCCGAGCAGTACTTC.

V and J are TRBV3-1 (or the pseudogene TRBV3-2) and TRBJ1-6; tentatively, D is TRBD1 (5 bases). Deletions cut 2 bases from V and 9 bases from J, with 23 bases between. Germline V gives CDR1 LGHDT, CDR2 YNNKEL (reference sequence). The length of the CDR3 is 18 residues. The CDR3 protein is CASSQSLAGDWFGSPLHF. For the CDR3, the DNA is TGTGCCAGCAGCCAAAGTTTAGCGGGGGATTGGTTTGGTTCACCCCTCCACTTT.

V gene TRBV27 combines with J gene TRBJ1-4, with 11 bases matching TRBD1. This CDR3 is built from 15 residues. V was pared by 5 bases and J by 6 bases, with 5 bases of the junction left unmatched. Germline V gives CDR1 MNHEY, CDR2 SMNVEV (reference sequence). As DNA, the CDR3 is TGTGCCAGCAGTGATGCGGGACAGGGGGATGAAAAACTGTTTTTT. Translated, it gives CASSDAGQGDEKLFF.

This chain connects TRBV5-1 to TRBJ1-5; perhaps TRBD1 as D (5 bases). The CDR3 consists of 15 residues. The V and J ends lost 0 bases and 5 bases respectively, with 12 bases between them. CDR1 is SGHRS and CDR2 is YFSETQ in the germline V gene. CDR3 DNA: TGCGCCAGCAGCTTGGTAGGGGAGGCGTATCAGCCCCAGCATTTT. Protein sequence: CASSLVGEAYQPQHF.

This rearrangement joins TRBV10-1 to TRBJ2-5; 10 bases agree with TRBD2. The CDR3 sequence is 16 residues long. V lost 1 base and J lost 2; bases outside the gene matches: 4. Germline values: CDR1 WNHNN, CDR2 SYGVQD (reference sequence). CDR3 sequence (DNA): TGCGCCAGCAGTGAGTGGACTAGCGGAAGGCAAGAGACCCAGTACTTC. Translated, it gives CASSEWTSGRQETQYF.

The CDR3, as DNA: TGTGCTAGTGGTTTGGTTAACGAGAATGAAAAACTGTTTTTT. Encoded protein: CASGLVNENEKLFF. The chain has TRBV12-5 and TRBJ1-4; no firm D call. CDR1 and CDR2 (germline): LGHNT, FRNRAP. V shed 0 bases and J shed 5 bases, with 7 bases lying between them. This CDR3 comprises 14 residues.

The CDR3 reads CASSFRGSGANVLTF. CDR3 DNA sequence: TGTGCCAGCAGCTTTCGAGGCTCTGGGGCCAACGTCCTGACTTTC. This chain connects TRBV11-2 to TRBJ2-6; D is unclear. CDR1 is SGHAT and CDR2 is FQNNGV in the germline V gene. Trimming took 3 bases from V and 0 from J, leaving 6 bases between them. CDR3 length: 15 amino acids.

This clone came up a few times. The rearrangement uses TRBV5-1 and TRBJ2-2; 8 nucleotides match TRBD2. The V segment lost 6 bases and the J segment 1 base; nucleotides outside the gene matches: 5. Germline V gives CDR1 SGHRS, CDR2 YFSETQ. There are 15 residues in the CDR3. Written as DNA, the CDR3 is TGCGCCAGCATTGCGGGGGGCGAGAACACCGGGGAGCTGTTTTTT. Protein product: CASIAGGENTGELFF.

V usage is TRBV4-1 and J usage is TRBJ2-1; the D is unclear. CDR3 size: 16 residues. Per germline, CDR1 MGHRA and CDR2 YSYEKL. Trimming removed 0 bases from V and 0 bases from J, with 9 bases in between. CDR3 sequence: CASSQDSRLSYNEQFF. In DNA, the CDR3 is TGCGCCAGCAGCCAAGATAGCCGGCTCTCCTACAATGAGCAGTTCTTC.

The J gene is TRBJ1-4, the V gene TRBV6-6; no firm D call. Germline CDR1 reads MNHNY; CDR2 reads SVGAGI (reference sequence). V was shortened by 0 bases and J by 10 bases, with 9 bases between the two germline ends. The CDR3 totals 13 residues. The CDR3 sequence is CASSYSLQPKLFF. The CDR3 DNA reads as TGTGCCAGCAGTTACTCGCTGCAGCCAAAACTGTTTTTT.

The chain links TRBV6-4 to TRBJ1-2; D is perhaps TRBD1 (5 bases). Germline-derived CDR1 and CDR2 are MRHNA and SNTAGT. Trimming shortened V by 6 bases and J by 3 bases, and 14 bases separated the two germline ends. This CDR3 is built from 14 residues. Here the CDR3 reads CASRHFPGDYGYTF. CDR3 sequence (DNA): TGTGCCAGCAGGCACTTCCCGGGGGACTATGGCTACACCTTC.

The chain links TRBV18 to TRBJ1-4, with unresolved D. Germline CDR1 reads KGHSH; CDR2 reads LQKENI. The CDR3 consists of 16 residues. Trimming stripped 6 bases from V and 3 bases from J, with 17 bases between. CDR3 residues: CASSHNIRKANEKLFF. The CDR3 DNA reads TGTGCCAGCTCCCACAATATCCGGAAGGCTAATGAAAAACTGTTTTTT. The full variable domain, in which reference TRBV18 and TRBJ1-4 provide the parts outside the CDR3, is NAGVMQNPRHLVRRRGQEARLRCSPMKGHSHVYWYRQLPEEGLKFMVYLQKENIIDESGMPKERFSAEFPKEGPSILRIQQVVRGDSAAYFCASSHNIRKANEKLFFGSGTQLSVL.

This chain connects TRBV19 to TRBJ1-1; TRBD1 matches at 10 bases. The CDR3 length is 14 residues. The V gene's germline CDR1 is LNHDA and CDR2 SQIVND (reference sequence). Unmatched junction bases numbered 2, after V lost 6 bases and J lost 1 base. CDR3 sequence: CASRRDRGNTEAFF. The CDR3 DNA reads TGTGCCAGTAGAAGGGACAGGGGGAACACTGAAGCTTTCTTT. Full variable domain (remainder filled in from reference TRBV19 and TRBJ1-1): DGGITQSPKYLFRKEGQNVTLSCEQNLNHDAMYWYRQDPGQGLRLIYYSQIVNDFQKGDIAEGYSVSREKKESFPLTVTSAQKNPTAFYLCASRRDRGNTEAFFGQGTRLTVV.

V gene TRBV27 combines with J gene TRBJ1-2; TRBD1 might be the D (5 bases). The V and J ends lost 5 bases and 7 bases respectively, with 14 bases between them. The CDR3 is 13 amino acids. Germline assignment: CDR1 MNHEY and CDR2 SMNVEV (reference sequence). The CDR3 region has the DNA TGTGCCAGCAGTCCACTAGGCGGGGGTGGCTACACCTTC. Translated, it gives CASSPLGGGGYTF.

CDR3 coding DNA: TGTGCCACCAGCGTGGAATCGGGGGGCGAAGCTTTCTTT. Translated: CATSVESGGEAFF. The genes are TRBV15 and TRBJ1-1; D may be TRBD1 (6 bases). Germline V gene data show CDR1 as LNHNV and CDR2 as YYDKDF (reference sequence). The CDR3 has 13 amino acids. The V gene lost 5 bases and the J gene lost 8 bases, with 15 bases spanning the gap. The full variable domain, rest sourced from reference TRBV15 and TRBJ1-1, is DAMVIQNPRYQVTQFGKPVTLSCSQTLNHNVMYWYQQKSSQAPKLLFHYYDKDFNNEADTPDNFQSRRPNTSFCFLDIRSPGLGDTAMYLCATSVESGGEAFFGQGTRLTVV.

The rearrangement joins TRBV27 to TRBJ1-2, with D unresolved. The CDR3 spans 16 residues. Trimming pared 4 bases from V and 4 bases from J, leaving 19 bases between. CDR1 MNHEY and CDR2 SMNVEV come from the germline V gene (reference sequence). The CDR3 nucleotides read TGTGCCAGCAGTTCCCAGGCCGTCGACTTTTTCTATGGCTACACCTTC. Its protein product is CASSSQAVDFFYGYTF.

This rearrangement joins TRBV30 to TRBJ1-2, with D unresolved. The CDR3 is 12 residues long. Germline loops: CDR1 GTSNPN, CDR2 SVGIG (reference sequence). The V gene lost 3 bases and the J gene lost 5 bases, with 10 bases spanning the gap. CDR3 loop: CAWSAADYGYTF. The CDR3, as DNA: TGTGCCTGGAGCGCGGCGGATTATGGCTACACCTTC. The full variable domain, completed using reference TRBV30 and TRBJ1-2, is SQTIHQWPATLVQPVGSPLSLECTVEGTSNPNLYWYRQAAGRGLQLLFYSVGIGQISSEVPQNLSASRPQDRQFILSSKKLLLSDSGFYLCAWSAADYGYTFGSGTRLTVV.

The CDR3 loop is CASSRSSQGVGAFF. DNA of the CDR3: TGTGCCAGCAGCCGCAGTTCTCAGGGGGTAGGAGCTTTCTTT. This chain uses TRBV7-9 with TRBJ1-1; TRBD1 aligns across 7 bases. V lost 5 bases, J lost 10 bases, and 13 bases stayed unmatched. This CDR3 contains 14 residues. Looked up from germline, CDR1 is SEHNR and CDR2 is FQNEAQ (reference sequence). The full variable domain, completed using reference TRBV7-9 and TRBJ1-1, is DTGVSQNPRHKITKRGQNVTFRCDPISEHNRLYWYRQTLGQGPEFLTYFQNEAQLEKSRLLSDRFSAERPKGSFSTLEIQRTEQGDSAMYLCASSRSSQGVGAFFGQGTRLTVV.

J is TRBJ1-2 and V is TRBV7-9, with unresolved D. CDR1 is SEHNR and CDR2 is FQNEAQ in the germline V gene (reference sequence). V was pared by 4 bases and J by 7 bases, with 16 bases between. This CDR3 contains 14 residues. The CDR3 sequence: CASSSHLRRIGYTF. CDR3 nucleotides: TGTGCCAGCAGCTCACACTTGAGGCGAATTGGCTACACCTTC.

The chain joins TRBV18 to TRBJ1-5, with D perhaps TRBD1 (6 bases). V was pared by 0 bases and J by 4 bases, with 13 bases between. The V gene's germline CDR1 is KGHSH and CDR2 LQKENI. CDR3 length: 16 residues. The CDR3 is CASSPPGAGRNQPQHF. In DNA, the CDR3 is TGTGCCAGCTCACCACCGGGGGCCGGGAGGAATCAGCCCCAGCATTTT. Full variable domain (missing parts from reference TRBV18 and TRBJ1-5): NAGVMQNPRHLVRRRGQEARLRCSPMKGHSHVYWYRQLPEEGLKFMVYLQKENIIDESGMPKERFSAEFPKEGPSILRIQQVVRGDSAAYFCASSPPGAGRNQPQHFGDGTRLSIL.

This chain joins TRBV2 and TRBJ1-5, with TRBD1 matching 7 bases. The CDR3 contains 14 residues. The V and J ends lost 6 bases and 4 bases, in that order; junction bases with no gene match: 6. Germline CDR1 reads SNHLY; CDR2 reads FYNNEI. CDR3 sequence reads: CASSETGANQPQHF. The CDR3 DNA sequence: TGTGCCAGCAGCGAAACAGGGGCAAATCAGCCCCAGCATTTT.

The V and J genes are TRBV5-1 and TRBJ2-7, with TRBD1 matching over 9 bases. With V trimmed by 3 bases and J by 3 bases, 19 bases remained unmatched. CDR1 and CDR2 from the germline V gene are SGHRS and YFSETQ. The CDR3 sequence is 19 residues long. CDR3 region: CASSSELGTGLPRGYEQYF. The CDR3, as DNA: TGCGCCAGCAGCTCGGAGTTAGGGACAGGGCTCCCCCGGGGCTACGAGCAGTACTTC.

The CDR3 DNA sequence: TGCGCCAGCAGCTTGGCTGCTGCTACCTACGAGCAGTACTTC. Its translation is CASSLAAATYEQYF. This chain links TRBV5-1 with TRBJ2-7; no clear D. V was clipped by 0 bases and J by 2 bases, with 9 bases between them. CDR3 size: 14 residues. From germline, CDR1 is SGHRS and CDR2 YFSETQ.

The rearrangement joins TRBV12-3 or TRBV12-4 to TRBJ2-5; TRBD1 is a possible D gene (5 bases). This CDR3 region has 11 residues. Trimming removed 9 bases at V and 3 bases at J, with 8 bases between. CDR3 DNA: TGTGCCAGTCTCAGGGAAGAGACCCAGTACTTC. It yields the protein CASLREETQYF.

This chain joins TRBV10-3 and TRBJ2-7, with D unclear. Per germline, CDR1 ENHRY and CDR2 SYGVKD. The germline V and J ends were trimmed by 3 bases and 2 bases, with 8 bases remaining between them. CDR3 size: 13 residues. The CDR3 DNA reads as TGTGCCATCAGTGAACGCCAACCCTACGAGCAGTACTTC. It encodes CAISERQPYEQYF.

CDR3 in amino acids: CASSFQDTNEKLFF. CDR3 nucleotide sequence: TGCGCCAGCAGCTTCCAGGACACTAATGAAAAACTGTTTTTT. V gene TRBV5-1 combines with J gene TRBJ1-4, with D uncertain. V was shortened by 2 bases and J by 2 bases, with 7 bases between the two germline ends. This CDR3 spans 14 amino acids. The germline gives CDR1 SGHRS, CDR2 YFSETQ.

In its sample, this clone was seen once. The chain joins TRBV15 to TRBJ1-2; maybe TRBD1 (6 bases). V was clipped by 5 bases and J by 1 base, with 14 bases between them. The length of the CDR3 is 15 residues. The V gene's germline CDR1 is LNHNV and CDR2 YYDKDF (reference sequence). The CDR3 region is CATSRGTYFNYGYTF. DNA for the CDR3: TGTGCCACCAGCCGGGGGACATACTTTAACTATGGCTACACCTTC.

The rearrangement links TRBV29-1 to TRBJ2-2; 8 nucleotides align to TRBD1. Trimming at V came to 5 bases and at J to 0 bases, leaving 8 bases not matched to a gene. This CDR3 contains 16 residues. Germline V gene sequence: CDR1 SQVTM, CDR2 ANQGSEA. This CDR3 reads CSVRQGPSSNTGELFF. CDR3 nucleotides: TGCAGCGTTCGACAGGGGCCGAGTTCGAACACCGGGGAGCTGTTTTTT.

The rearrangement joins TRBV3-1 (or the pseudogene TRBV3-2) to TRBJ2-1; tentative D call: TRBD2 (5 bases). V was pared by 4 bases and J by 5 bases, with 18 bases between. This CDR3 region has 16 residues. CDR1 is LGHDT, CDR2 YNNKEL, per germline (reference sequence). The CDR3 here is CASSRRRGRRDNEQFF. DNA for the CDR3: TGTGCCAGCAGCCGACGTCGGGGAAGACGGGACAATGAGCAGTTCTTC.